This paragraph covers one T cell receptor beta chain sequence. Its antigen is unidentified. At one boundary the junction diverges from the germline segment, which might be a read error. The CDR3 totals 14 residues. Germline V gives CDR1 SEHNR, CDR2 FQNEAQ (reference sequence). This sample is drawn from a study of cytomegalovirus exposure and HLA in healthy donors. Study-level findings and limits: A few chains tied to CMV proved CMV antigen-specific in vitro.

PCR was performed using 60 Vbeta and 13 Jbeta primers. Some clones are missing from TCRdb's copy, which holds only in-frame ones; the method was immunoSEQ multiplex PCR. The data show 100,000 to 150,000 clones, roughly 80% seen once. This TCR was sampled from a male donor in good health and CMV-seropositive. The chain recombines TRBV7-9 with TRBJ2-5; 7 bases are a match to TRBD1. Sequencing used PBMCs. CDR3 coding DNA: TGTGCCAGCACCGATAACAGGGGTGGAGAGGCCCAGTACTTC. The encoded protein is CASTDNRGGEAQYF. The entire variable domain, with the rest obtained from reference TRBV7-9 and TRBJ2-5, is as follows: DTGVSQNPRHKITKRGQNVTFRCDPISEHNRLYWYRQTLGQGPEFLTYFQNEAQLEKSRLLSDRFSAERPKGSFSTLEIQRTEQGDSAMYLCASTDNRGGEAQYFGPGTRLLVL.